This entry lists 26 T cell receptor delta chains sequenced from one sample in a study of gamma-delta chains in newborns, infants, children. TCRdb fed the reads into CATT to redo clone calling. In the table there are 800 to 1,100 delta-chain clones, approximately 1.3% of which are singletons. Sequencing was carried out using blood. The receptor source for this set is a child in good health.

Only a few counts were recorded for this clone. This sequence may be a read error, since a much larger clone differs from it by one base. The J gene is TRDJ1, the V gene TRDV2, with TRDD3 identical over 9 bases. Losses at the gene ends were 3 bases for V and 3 bases for J; bases not matched to a gene: 19. CDR3 length: 19 amino acids. CDR1 and CDR2 from the germline V gene are GEAIGNYY and EKD. CDR3 protein: CACDGLTGDTRLGPDKLIF. DNA of the CDR3: TGTGCCTGTGACGGCCTAACTGGGGATACGCGTCTCGGGCCCGATAAACTCATCTTT.

Remarks on this clone: A far more abundant clone sits one base away, making this likely a read error. J is TRDJ1 and V is TRDV2, with TRDD3 identical over 7 bases. The J segment lost 4 bases and the V segment lost 3 bases, leaving 22 bases of the junction unmatched. Germline V gene lookup returns CDR1 GEAIGNYY and CDR2 EKD. The CDR3 extends over 19 amino acids. Written as DNA, the CDR3 is TGTGCCTGTGACCAGGTATTAGGGGGGATGCGCGAGGTATTCGATAAACTCATCTTT. Its translation is CACDQVLGGMREVFDKLIF.

This clone showed up just a few times. A much larger clone sits a single nucleotide away, making a read error possible. In the same sample, other DNA sequences code for this CDR3. The gene calls are TRDV2 and TRDJ1; 13 bases are a match to TRDD3. The CDR3 spans 15 residues. Trimming at V came to 7 bases and at J to 8 bases, leaving 12 bases not matched to a gene. Germline CDR1 is GEAIGNYY and CDR2 is EKD. This CDR3 is CACDPILGDTRKLIF. The CDR3 DNA is TGTGCCTGCGACCCAATACTGGGGGATACGCGGAAACTCATCTTT.

There are a few counts of this clone. Given a much more abundant clone one base away, this may be a read error. CDR3 DNA sequence: TGTGCCTGTGACACCGTTGGAGCGACTGGGGGATACTCCCACACCGATAAACTCATCTTT. Translated, it gives CACDTVGATGGYSHTDKLIF. The rearrangement links TRDV2 to TRDJ1; 12 bases are shared with TRDD3. The J segment lost 0 bases and the V segment lost 0 bases, leaving 13 bases of the junction unmatched. The length of the CDR3 is 20 residues. Germline V gene lookup returns CDR1 GEAIGNYY and CDR2 EKD.

In this sample, this clone turned up a few times. A read error is possible here, since a much larger clone lies one base away. The rearrangement joins TRDV3 to TRDJ1; 11 bases are a match to TRDD3. The CDR3 runs 17 residues. J was trimmed by 4 bases and V by 3 bases; bases with no gene match: 16. The V gene's germline CDR1 is TVYSNPD and CDR2 GDNSRS (reference sequence). Written as DNA, the CDR3 is TGTGCCTTCCCGGCCCTGTGCTGGGGGATACCGGACGATAAACTCATCTTT. As protein: CAFPALCWGIPDDKLIF. The full variable domain, completed using reference TRDV3 and TRDJ1, is CDKVTQSSPDQTVASGSEVVLLCTYDTVYSNPDLFWYRIRPDYSFQFVFYGDNSRSEGADFTQGRFSVKHILTQKAFHLVISPVRTEDSATYYCAFPALCWGIPDDKLIFGKGTRVTVEP.

By share, this clone ranks as large. In the same sample, other DNA sequences code for this CDR3. The V gene is TRDV2, the J gene TRDJ1, with TRDD3 identical over 10 bases. The CDR3 consists of 15 residues. With 4 bases clipped from V and 0 bases from J, the junction kept 4 bases outside the gene matches. CDR1 and CDR2 (germline): GEAIGNYY, EKD. CDR3 protein: CACDLLGDYTDKLIF. CDR3 sequence (DNA): TGTGCCTGTGATTTACTGGGGGATTACACCGATAAACTCATCTTT.

This clone appeared a few times. A far larger clone is only one base removed, so a read error is likely. This CDR3 is also generated by other DNA sequences in the sample. V and J are TRDV2 and TRDJ1; 12 nucleotides agree with TRDD3. The CDR3 spans 20 residues. Trimming cost V 0 bases and J 0 bases; bases outside gene matches: 13. Germline V CDR1 and CDR2: GEAIGNYY, EKD. CDR3 nucleotide sequence: TGTGCCTGTGACACCGTTGGGGCGACTGGGGGATACTCCTACACCGATAAACTCATCTTT. It encodes CACDTVGATGGYSYTDKLIF.

Concerning this clone itself: A single base separates this from a much larger clone, so it may be a read error. This sample also contains other DNA sequences that code for the same CDR3. J is TRDJ3 and V is TRDV1; TRDD2 might be the D (8 bases). This CDR3 has 21 amino acids. Per the germline V gene, CDR1 is TSWWSYY and CDR2 is QGS. In DNA form, the CDR3 reads TGCGCTCTTGGGTCTTCCTACGTTTGGGGGGATCGTGGCTGGGACACCCGACAGATGTTTTTC. This sequence encodes CALGSSYVWGDRGWDTRQMFF.

The sample holds a few counts of this clone. This likely came from a read error, as a far larger clone is one base away. This chain links TRDV2 with TRDJ1; 10 bases fit TRDD3. V trimming: 3 bases; J trimming: 3 bases; junction bases outside the gene matches: 9. This CDR3 has 16 residues. Germline CDR1 and CDR2: GEAIGNYY and EKD. This CDR3 is CACDALGDMGPDKLIF. In DNA form, the CDR3 reads TGTGCCTGTGACGCTCTGGGGGATATGGGGCCCGATAAACTCATCTTT.

By share, this clone counts as large. This chain uses TRDV2 with TRDJ3; 9 positions match TRDD3. The germline V gene encodes CDR1 GEAIGNYY and CDR2 EKD. This CDR3 has 21 residues. Trimming cost V 0 bases and J 0 bases; bases outside gene matches: 11. In DNA, the CDR3 is TGTGCCTGTGACACCGTGCGACTGGGGGACCTCAGCTCCTGGGACACCCGACAGATGTTTTTC. Its protein is CACDTVRLGDLSSWDTRQMFF.

This clone occurred a few times. A far larger clone differs by one base, so this is likely a read error. This chain joins TRDV2 and TRDJ1; D gene ambiguous. The V and J ends lost 0 bases and 0 bases respectively, with 10 bases between them. CDR1 GEAIGNYY and CDR2 EKD come from the germline V gene. This CDR3 region has 15 residues. This CDR3 reads CACDTLEGYTDKLIF. Written as DNA, the CDR3 is TGTGCCTGTGACACCCTGGAGGGGTACACCGATAAACTCATCTTT.

In its sample, this clone was seen a few times. A far bigger clonotype differs at one base, so this is likely a read error. Additional DNA sequences in this sample encode the identical CDR3. The chain uses TRDV2 and TRDJ1; TRDD3 matches 8 bases. The CDR3 has 14 residues. In germline, CDR1 is GEAIGNYY, CDR2 EKD. CDR3 sequence: CACDSLTGGQKLIF. CDR3 in DNA: TGTGCCTGTGATTCCCTTACTGGGGGCCAGAAACTTATCTTT.

Regarding this clone: With a much larger clone just one base away, this may be a read error. The chain combines TRDV2 with TRDJ1; 8 bases match TRDD2. Germline-derived CDR1 and CDR2 are GEAIGNYY and EKD. CDR3 size: 20 residues. With 3 bases clipped from V and 2 bases from J, the junction kept 22 bases outside the gene matches. The CDR3 nucleotides are TGTGCCTGTGACCCGGTTTCTTCCTACGCTGGGCGATACTTAACCGATAAACTCATCTTT. Translated: CACDPVSSYAGRYLTDKLIF.

Concerning this clone itself: TCRdb assigns this DNA the protein of a much larger clone, which departs from its translation at residue 9; this likely reflects a read error, and the protein shown comes from translating the DNA. The chain has TRDV2 and TRDJ1, with unresolved D. Trimming shortened V by 3 bases and J by 1 base, and 23 bases separated the two germline ends. CDR3 length: 18 amino acids. CDR1 GEAIGNYY and CDR2 EKD come from the germline V gene. The CDR3 here is CACDPVGPEEKVTDKLIF. CDR3 DNA sequence: TGTGCCTGTGACCCCGTGGGACCGGAGGAAAAAGTCACCGATAAACTCATCTTT.

This clone was seen a handful of times. A far larger clone lies a single base away; this is likely a read error. The rearrangement uses TRDV2 and TRDJ3; 10 bases map to TRDD3. V shed 3 bases and J 0 bases; nucleotides not matched to a gene: 19. Germline CDR1 and CDR2: GEAIGNYY and EKD. The CDR3 runs to 23 residues. The CDR3 is CACDHTDRTGGFPSSWDTRQMFF. CDR3 in DNA: TGTGCCTGTGACCACACCGATCGTACTGGGGGATTCCCCAGCTCCTGGGACACCCGACAGATGTTTTTC.

As to this clone: This likely came from a read error, as a far larger clone is one base away. The V gene is TRDV2, the J gene TRDJ1; D might be TRDD3 (5 bases). V was trimmed by 0 bases and J by 4 bases, leaving 14 bases between them. Germline V gene data show CDR1 as GEAIGNYY and CDR2 as EKD. The CDR3 sequence is 15 residues long. CDR3 DNA sequence: TGTGCCTGTGACACCGTAGGTGGTGGGATCGATAAACTCATCTTT. Translated, it gives CACDTVGGGIDKLIF.

Remarks on this clone: A much larger clonotype is one base distant, so this may be a read error. The CDR3 sequence is CACERLVLGDTLNTDELIF. DNA for the CDR3: TGTGCCTGTGAGAGGTTAGTACTGGGGGATACGCTAAACACCGATGAACTCATCTTT. The chain couples TRDV2 to TRDJ1; 13 bases are a match to TRDD3. The germline V gene encodes CDR1 GEAIGNYY and CDR2 EKD. This CDR3 is 19 amino acids long.

As regards this clone: One base away lies a much larger clone, so this may be a sequencing read error. V usage is TRDV2 and J usage is TRDJ1; TRDD3 matches at 8 bases. CDR1 GEAIGNYY and CDR2 EKD come from the germline V gene. J gave up 3 bases and V 0 bases, and 17 bases lay outside the gene matches. This CDR3 region has 19 residues. CDR3 DNA sequence: TGTGCCTGTGACACCGCTCGGGGTGGGGGATTAAAGCATGCCGATAAACTCATCTTT. This encodes CACDTARGGGLKHADKLIF.

In its sample, this clone was seen a few times. A read error likely explains this, since a far larger clone differs by one base. Other DNA sequences of this sample code for an identical CDR3. This sequence joins TRDV2 and TRDJ1, with 9 bases fitting TRDD3. The V gene's germline CDR1 is GEAIGNYY and CDR2 EKD. This CDR3 spans 17 amino acids. The CDR3 DNA sequence: TGTGCCTGTGGCGGACTATACTGGGGGAGCCCCCGGGGGGAACTCATATTT. Protein: CACGGLYWGSPRGELIF.

As to this clone: A far larger clone differs by one base, so this is likely a read error. At the DNA level, this CDR3 is encoded by other sequences in the same sample as well. The V and J genes are TRDV2 and TRDJ1; 9 nucleotides align to TRDD3. The CDR3 sequence is 17 residues long. Germline CDR1 reads GEAIGNYY; CDR2 reads EKD. V was clipped by 5 bases and J by 9 bases; unmatched bases: 21. DNA of the CDR3: TGTGCCTGTGGTGGACTATACTGGGGGAGCCCCCGGGGGGAACTCATCTTT. It yields the protein CACGGLYWGSPRGELIF.

This clone was seen a few times. A single base is all that separates this from a far larger clone, so a read error is likely. Additional DNA sequences in this sample encode the identical CDR3. This chain links TRDV2 with TRDJ3; 10 bases fit TRDD3. CDR1 is GEAIGNYY, CDR2 EKD, per germline. V dropped 3 bases and J dropped 0; count of bases not matched to a gene: 19. The CDR3 has 23 amino acids. The CDR3 is CACDHTDRTGGSPSSWDTRQMFF. In DNA, the CDR3 is TGTGCCTGTGACCACACCGATCGTACTGGGGGATCACCCAGCTCCTGGGACACCCGACAGATGTTTTTC.

This clone was counted a few times. The chain recombines TRDV2 with TRDJ1; the match to TRDD3 covers 13 bases. The CDR3 spans 19 residues. The germline V gene encodes CDR1 GEAIGNYY and CDR2 EKD. V trimming: 3 bases; J trimming: 1 base; junction bases outside the gene matches: 13. The CDR3 nucleotides read TGTGCCTGTGACCCCCTCGTACTGGGGGATACGCGGTTCACCGATAAACTCATCTTT. It translates to CACDPLVLGDTRFTDKLIF.

This clone is large in the sample. This chain joins TRDV2 and TRDJ1; D ambiguous. The CDR3 totals 16 residues. Germline V gene lookup returns CDR1 GEAIGNYY and CDR2 EKD. The germline V and J ends were trimmed by 1 base and 0 bases, with 14 bases remaining between them. The CDR3 here is CACDTLGSQYTDKLIF. Here the CDR3 DNA reads TGTGCCTGTGACACGTTAGGGTCTCAGTACACCGATAAACTCATCTTT.

This clone counts as large. Distinct nucleotide sequences in the sample also encode this CDR3. The rearrangement joins TRDV2 to TRDJ1; no firm D call. The CDR3 sequence is 18 residues long. V gave up 0 bases and J gave up 2 bases, with 21 bases separating them. CDR1 and CDR2 (germline): GEAIGNYY, EKD. The chain's CDR3 is CACDTVSLVRRRTDKLIF. CDR3 coding DNA: TGTGCCTGTGACACCGTTTCTTTAGTACGCCGTCGGACCGATAAACTCATCTTT.

This clone was seen only a few times. A much more abundant neighbour one base away suggests this may be a read error. Other nucleotide sequences in the sample specify the same CDR3. This rearrangement joins TRDV2 to TRDJ1; 11 bases align to TRDD3. Germline values: CDR1 GEAIGNYY, CDR2 EKD. There are 19 residues in the CDR3. CDR3 in amino acids: CACDLLGDRRTLYTDKLIF. Here the CDR3 DNA reads TGTGCCTGTGACCTACTGGGGGATAGGCGGACCCTGTACACCGATAAACTCATCTTC.

Comment on this clone: This likely came from a read error, as a far larger clone is one base away. The same CDR3 can be traced to other DNA sequences in this sample. The gene calls are TRDV2 and TRDJ3; D gene unclear. Germline CDR1 and CDR2: GEAIGNYY and EKD. The CDR3 is 17 residues long. In nucleotides, the CDR3 is TGCGCCTGTGACACCCCTGACAGCTCCTGGGACACCCGACAGATGTTTTTC. Translating gives CACDTPDSSWDTRQMFF.